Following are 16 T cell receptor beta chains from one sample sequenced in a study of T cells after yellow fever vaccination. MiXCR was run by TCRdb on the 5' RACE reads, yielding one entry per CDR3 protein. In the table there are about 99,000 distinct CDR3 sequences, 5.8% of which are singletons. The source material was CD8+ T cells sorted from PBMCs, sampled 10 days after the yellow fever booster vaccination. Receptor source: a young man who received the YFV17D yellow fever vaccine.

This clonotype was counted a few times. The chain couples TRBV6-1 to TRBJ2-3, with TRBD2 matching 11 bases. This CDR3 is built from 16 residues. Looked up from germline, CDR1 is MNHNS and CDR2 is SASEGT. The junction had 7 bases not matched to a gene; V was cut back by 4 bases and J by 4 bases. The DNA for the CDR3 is TGTGCCAGCAGTGTAAAACTAGCGGGGGCTCCAGATACGCAGTATTTT. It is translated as CASSVKLAGAPDTQYF.

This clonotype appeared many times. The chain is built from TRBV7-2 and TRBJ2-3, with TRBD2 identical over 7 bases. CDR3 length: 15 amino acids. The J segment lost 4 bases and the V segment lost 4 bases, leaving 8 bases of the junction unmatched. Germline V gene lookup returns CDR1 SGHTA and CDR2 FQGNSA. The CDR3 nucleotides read TGTGCCAGCAGCTCTACCCCTCGGGAGGCAGATACGCAGTATTTT. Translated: CASSSTPREADTQYF.

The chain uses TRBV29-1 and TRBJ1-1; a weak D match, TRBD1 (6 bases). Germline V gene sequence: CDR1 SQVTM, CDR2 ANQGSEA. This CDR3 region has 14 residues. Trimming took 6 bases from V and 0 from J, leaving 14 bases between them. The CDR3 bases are TGCAGCGTCCGATGGGGGGACATGAACACTGAAGCTTTCTTT. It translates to CSVRWGDMNTEAFF.

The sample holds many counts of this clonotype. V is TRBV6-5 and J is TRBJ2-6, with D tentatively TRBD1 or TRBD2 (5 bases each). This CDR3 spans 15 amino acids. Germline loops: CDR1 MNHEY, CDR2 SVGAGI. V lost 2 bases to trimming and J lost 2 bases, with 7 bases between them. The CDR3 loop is CASSYGGAGANVLTF. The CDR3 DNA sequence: TGTGCCAGCAGTTACGGGGGTGCTGGGGCCAACGTCCTGACTTTC.

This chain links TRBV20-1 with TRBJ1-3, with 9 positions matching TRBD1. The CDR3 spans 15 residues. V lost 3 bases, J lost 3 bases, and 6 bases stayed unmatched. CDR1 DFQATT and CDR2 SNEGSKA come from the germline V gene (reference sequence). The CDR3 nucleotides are TGCAGTGCTAGTAGGGGACAGGGTCGTGGAAACACCATATATTTT. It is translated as CSASRGQGRGNTIYF.

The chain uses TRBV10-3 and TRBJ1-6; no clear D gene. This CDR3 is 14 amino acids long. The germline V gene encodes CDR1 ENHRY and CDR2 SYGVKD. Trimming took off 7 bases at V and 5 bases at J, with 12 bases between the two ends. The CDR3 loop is CAINSPQNNSPLHF. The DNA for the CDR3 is TGTGCCATCAATTCCCCACAGAATAATTCACCCCTCCACTTT.

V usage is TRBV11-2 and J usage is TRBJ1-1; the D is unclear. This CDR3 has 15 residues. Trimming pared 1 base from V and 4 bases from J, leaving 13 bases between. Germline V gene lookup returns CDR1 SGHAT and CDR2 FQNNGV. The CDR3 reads CASSLVAGGGTEAFF. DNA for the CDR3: TGTGCCAGCAGCTTAGTTGCGGGCGGTGGCACTGAAGCTTTCTTT.

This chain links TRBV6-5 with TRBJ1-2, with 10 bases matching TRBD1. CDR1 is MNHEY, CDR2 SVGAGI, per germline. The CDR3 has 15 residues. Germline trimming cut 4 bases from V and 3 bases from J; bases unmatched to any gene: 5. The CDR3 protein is CASSWDGTGDYGYTF. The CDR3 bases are TGTGCCAGCAGTTGGGACGGGACAGGGGACTATGGCTACACCTTC.

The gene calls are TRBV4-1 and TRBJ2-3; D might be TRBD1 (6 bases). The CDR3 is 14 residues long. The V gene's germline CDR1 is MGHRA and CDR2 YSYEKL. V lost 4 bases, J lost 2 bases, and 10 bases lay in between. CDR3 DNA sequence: TGCGCCAGCAGCCGACAGGAACCCACAGATACGCAGTATTTT. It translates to CASSRQEPTDTQYF.

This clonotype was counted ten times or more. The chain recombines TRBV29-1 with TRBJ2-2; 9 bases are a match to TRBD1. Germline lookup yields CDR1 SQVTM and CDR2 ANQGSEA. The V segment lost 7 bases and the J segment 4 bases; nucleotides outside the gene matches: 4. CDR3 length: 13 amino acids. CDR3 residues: CSGDREGTGELFF. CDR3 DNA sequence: TGCAGCGGGGACAGGGAGGGCACCGGGGAGCTGTTTTTT.

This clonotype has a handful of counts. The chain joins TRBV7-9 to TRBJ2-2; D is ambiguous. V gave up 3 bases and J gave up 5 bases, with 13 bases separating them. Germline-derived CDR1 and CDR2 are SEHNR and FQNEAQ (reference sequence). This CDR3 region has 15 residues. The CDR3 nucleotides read TGTGCCAGCAGCTTCCCTTCTAGTGAGACCGGGGAGCTGTTTTTT. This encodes CASSFPSSETGELFF.

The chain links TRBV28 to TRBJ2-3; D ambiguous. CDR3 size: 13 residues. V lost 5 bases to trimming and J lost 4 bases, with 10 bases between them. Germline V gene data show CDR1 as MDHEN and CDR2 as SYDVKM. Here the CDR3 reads CASSPLISDTQYF. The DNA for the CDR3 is TGTGCCAGCAGTCCCCTCATCTCAGATACGCAGTATTTT.

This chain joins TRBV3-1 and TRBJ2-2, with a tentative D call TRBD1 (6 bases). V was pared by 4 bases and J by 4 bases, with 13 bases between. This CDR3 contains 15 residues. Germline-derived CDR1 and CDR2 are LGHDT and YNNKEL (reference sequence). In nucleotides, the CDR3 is TGTGCCAGCAGCCCGGGGTGGGGGCCCACCGGGGAGCTGTTTTTT. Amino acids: CASSPGWGPTGELFF.

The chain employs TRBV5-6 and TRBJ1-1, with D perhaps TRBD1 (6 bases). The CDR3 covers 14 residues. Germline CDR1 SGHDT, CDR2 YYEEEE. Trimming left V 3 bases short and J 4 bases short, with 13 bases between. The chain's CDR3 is CASSWGGGATEAFF. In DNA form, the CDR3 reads TGTGCCAGCAGCTGGGGTGGGGGGGCCACTGAAGCTTTCTTT.

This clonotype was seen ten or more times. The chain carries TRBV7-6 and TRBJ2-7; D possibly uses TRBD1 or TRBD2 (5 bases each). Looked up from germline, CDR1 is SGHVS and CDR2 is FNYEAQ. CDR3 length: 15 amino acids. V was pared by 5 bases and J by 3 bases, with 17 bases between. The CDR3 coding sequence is TGTGCCAGCAGCCCCCGGGGCTATATTAGCTACGAGCAGTACTTC. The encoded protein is CASSPRGYISYEQYF.

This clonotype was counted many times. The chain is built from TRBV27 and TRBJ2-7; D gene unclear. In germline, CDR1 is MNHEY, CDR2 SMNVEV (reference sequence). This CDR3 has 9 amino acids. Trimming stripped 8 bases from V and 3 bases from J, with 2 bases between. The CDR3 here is CASHYEQYV. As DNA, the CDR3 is TGTGCCAGCCACTACGAGCAGTACGTC.